This T cell receptor beta chain is drawn from a study of cytomegalovirus exposure and HLA in healthy donors. Study-wide points: In vitro confirmation showed a few CMV-associated chains to be CMV antigen specific.

To note about this clone: The antigen is not known.

CDR1 and CDR2 from the germline V gene are GTSNPN and SVGIG (reference sequence). The CDR3 covers 14 residues. V gave up 3 bases and J gave up 0 bases, with 12 bases separating them. With 60 Vbeta and 13 Jbeta primers, the PCR was carried out. This table comes from immunoSEQ multiplex PCR, and its TCRdb copy is limited to in-frame clones, with some not included. The sample shows roughly 150,000 clones, 65% to 85% of them seen only once. Sequencing was done on a sample of PBMCs. The receptor's source is a boy between 2 and 10 years old in good health and CMV-seronegative. V and J are TRBV30 and TRBJ2-7; D is perhaps TRBD2 (6 bases). The CDR3 here is CAWSPRRGSYEQYF. As DNA, the CDR3 is TGTGCCTGGAGCCCCCGGCGGGGCTCCTACGAGCAGTACTTC. The full variable domain, its missing parts supplied by reference TRBV30 and TRBJ2-7, is SQTIHQWPATLVQPVGSPLSLECTVEGTSNPNLYWYRQAAGRGLQLLFYSVGIGQISSEVPQNLSASRPQDRQFILSSKKLLLSDSGFYLCAWSPRRGSYEQYFGPGTRLTVT.